The rows below give T cell receptor beta chains drawn from one sample of a study of blood T cell repertoires in COVID-19. Clones were read by immunoSEQ multiplex PCR, and TCRdb kept only the in-frame ones, dropping some. The sample holds 60,000 to 70,000 clones, roughly 90% seen once. Sequencing was carried out using peripheral blood. All receptors derive from a woman aged 55-70 years with acute or convalescent COVID-19. Both conserved end residues are part of each CDR3. The D gene is left open where the match is weak. Part of the rows lack a size; the others show once, few, many or a class for expanded clones.

cdr3_nt: TGTGCCAGCAGCTCTGGGGGGGTACAGGGAATTGGTGAAAAACTGTTTTTT
cdr3_aa: CASSSGGVQGIGEKLFF
clone_size: few
d_call: .
j_call: TRBJ1-4
v_call: TRBV7-9

cdr3_nt: TGTGCCAGCAGTTACGGGGACAGGGCTAGAGGCTACACCTTC
cdr3_aa: CASSYGDRARGYTF
clone_size: .
d_call: TRBD1
j_call: TRBJ1-2
v_call: TRBV6-5

cdr3_nt: TGTGCCTGGAGTGGGACAGGGGAGACCCAGTACTTC
cdr3_aa: CAWSGTGETQYF
clone_size: .
d_call: TRBD1
j_call: TRBJ2-5
v_call: TRBV30

cdr3_nt: TGCAGTGCAGCCAGCGGGCGCGGGGCTTTCTTT
cdr3_aa: CSAASGRGAFF
clone_size: .
d_call: .
j_call: TRBJ1-1
v_call: TRBV20-1

cdr3_nt: TGTGCCAGCAGCCAAACCCTACAGGGGACTGAAGCTTTCTTT
cdr3_aa: CASSQTLQGTEAFF
clone_size: .
d_call: TRBD1
j_call: TRBJ1-1
v_call: TRBV4-2

cdr3_nt: TGCGCCAGCAGCTTGGGGGGCATGAACACTGAAGCTTTCTTT
cdr3_aa: CASSLGGMNTEAFF
clone_size: .
d_call: .
j_call: TRBJ1-1
v_call: TRBV5-1

cdr3_nt: TGTGCCAGCAGCTTAGTCGGCCAGGGCTCTGAAGCTTTCTTT
cdr3_aa: CASSLVGQGSEAFF
clone_size: .
d_call: .
j_call: TRBJ1-1
v_call: TRBV7-2

cdr3_nt: TGTGCCAGCAGACAACCCGGACTAGCGCGGGAGCAGTTCTTC
cdr3_aa: CASRQPGLAREQFF
clone_size: .
d_call: TRBD2
j_call: TRBJ2-1
v_call: TRBV6-6

cdr3_nt: TGTGCCAGCAGTCCCGGGTACAATGAGCAGTTCTTC
cdr3_aa: CASSPGYNEQFF
clone_size: .
d_call: .
j_call: TRBJ2-1
v_call: TRBV6-6

cdr3_nt: TGTGCCAGCAGTTACAGGGGCGGGGGTTTGGCCCAGTACTTC
cdr3_aa: CASSYRGGGLAQYF
clone_size: .
d_call: TRBD2
j_call: TRBJ2-5
v_call: TRBV6-2/TRBV6-3

cdr3_nt: TGTGCCAGCAGCTTAGTAGGGCGGACAGGGGCGGATGGCTACACCTTC
cdr3_aa: CASSLVGRTGADGYTF
clone_size: .
d_call: TRBD1
j_call: TRBJ1-2
v_call: TRBV7-2

cdr3_nt: TGTGCCAGCAGCTTGGACAGGGGTTTTCAAGAGACCCAGTACTTC
cdr3_aa: CASSLDRGFQETQYF
clone_size: .
d_call: TRBD1
j_call: TRBJ2-5
v_call: TRBV5-6

cdr3_nt: TGTGCCAGCAGCCCCCGGGGACAGTCCGGAGCGAACACTGAAGCTTTCTTT
cdr3_aa: CASSPRGQSGANTEAFF
clone_size: .
d_call: TRBD1
j_call: TRBJ1-1
v_call: TRBV7-2

cdr3_nt: TGCGCCAGCAGCTCAGGGACAGGGGATGAAAAACTGTTTTTT
cdr3_aa: CASSSGTGDEKLFF
clone_size: .
d_call: TRBD1
j_call: TRBJ1-4
v_call: TRBV5-1

cdr3_nt: TGTGCCAGCCACCAATTACAGACAGGGAACACTGAAGCTTTCTTT
cdr3_aa: CASHQLQTGNTEAFF
clone_size: .
d_call: .
j_call: TRBJ1-1
v_call: TRBV7-2

cdr3_nt: TGTGCCAGCAGGGGAGCTAACTATGGCTACACCTTC
cdr3_aa: CASRGANYGYTF
clone_size: once
d_call: .
j_call: TRBJ1-2
v_call: TRBV9

cdr3_nt: TGTGCCAGTAGTATCGCGGGGACAGGGGGCCACTATGGCTACACCTTC
cdr3_aa: CASSIAGTGGHYGYTF
clone_size: .
d_call: TRBD1
j_call: TRBJ1-2
v_call: TRBV19

cdr3_nt: TGTGCCAGTAGTGAAGAACGGAATTCACCCCTCCACTTT
cdr3_aa: CASSEERNSPLHF
clone_size: .
d_call: .
j_call: TRBJ1-6
v_call: TRBV19

cdr3_nt: TGCGCCAGCAGCAGCACCGTAGCGGGAGGGGGAGATACGCAGTATTTT
cdr3_aa: CASSSTVAGGGDTQYF
clone_size: .
d_call: TRBD2
j_call: TRBJ2-3
v_call: TRBV4-1

cdr3_nt: TGTGCCAGCAGCCCAGGACGGGGAGAAAAACTGTTTTTT
cdr3_aa: CASSPGRGEKLFF
clone_size: .
d_call: .
j_call: TRBJ1-4
v_call: TRBV11-2

cdr3_nt: TGCGCCAGCACCCGACAGGGCCCCTCCCCTGGGGCCAACGTCCTGACTTTC
cdr3_aa: CASTRQGPSPGANVLTF
clone_size: .
d_call: TRBD1
j_call: TRBJ2-6
v_call: TRBV5-1

cdr3_nt: TGTGCCAGCAGCATAGGGGGCACTGAAGCTTTCTTT
cdr3_aa: CASSIGGTEAFF
clone_size: .
d_call: .
j_call: TRBJ1-1
v_call: TRBV5-6

cdr3_nt: TGTGCCAGCAGCGTAGGGCAGGGGTCAGGGGAGACCCAGTACTTC
cdr3_aa: CASSVGQGSGETQYF
clone_size: once
d_call: .
j_call: TRBJ2-5
v_call: TRBV9

cdr3_nt: TGTGCCAGCTCACCCCGGACAGATAGCAATCAGCCCCAGCATTTT
cdr3_aa: CASSPRTDSNQPQHF
clone_size: .
d_call: .
j_call: TRBJ1-5
v_call: TRBV18

cdr3_nt: TGCGCCAGCAGCTCGGCAGGACAGGGAGGTCATAATTCACCCCTCCACTTT
cdr3_aa: CASSSAGQGGHNSPLHF
clone_size: .
d_call: TRBD1
j_call: TRBJ1-6
v_call: TRBV5-1

cdr3_nt: TGCAGTGCTAGAGAAGGGGCTGAGCAGTTCTTC
cdr3_aa: CSAREGAEQFF
clone_size: .
d_call: .
j_call: TRBJ2-1
v_call: TRBV20-1

cdr3_nt: TGCGCCAGCAGCCAGGTTCCCCGGGACAGGGGTTTTAATGAGCAGTTCTTC
cdr3_aa: CASSQVPRDRGFNEQFF
clone_size: .
d_call: TRBD1
j_call: TRBJ2-1
v_call: TRBV4-1

cdr3_nt: TGTGCCAGCTCACCCGGACAGGAAGAGACCCAGTACTTC
cdr3_aa: CASSPGQEETQYF
clone_size: .
d_call: TRBD1
j_call: TRBJ2-5
v_call: TRBV18

cdr3_nt: TGTGCCACCAGTGATCCGAGGGCTAGCGGGGGGATAGATACGCAGTATTTT
cdr3_aa: CATSDPRASGGIDTQYF
clone_size: once
d_call: TRBD2
j_call: TRBJ2-3
v_call: TRBV24-1

cdr3_nt: TGTGCCAGCATTACAGGCCCCTATGGCTACACCTTC
cdr3_aa: CASITGPYGYTF
clone_size: .
d_call: .
j_call: TRBJ1-2
v_call: TRBV6-5

cdr3_nt: TGCGCCAGCAGCCCCTCAGGCAATTCACCCCTCCACTTT
cdr3_aa: CASSPSGNSPLHF
clone_size: .
d_call: .
j_call: TRBJ1-6
v_call: TRBV5-1

cdr3_nt: TGTGCCAGTAGTATTGAGGGAAGAGGTTCACCCCTCCACTTT
cdr3_aa: CASSIEGRGSPLHF
clone_size: .
d_call: .
j_call: TRBJ1-6
v_call: TRBV19

cdr3_nt: TGTGCCAGCAGCCGGAAGACGGGTTACAATGAGCAGTTCTTC
cdr3_aa: CASSRKTGYNEQFF
clone_size: .
d_call: .
j_call: TRBJ2-1
v_call: TRBV7-3

cdr3_nt: TGTGCCAGCATCGAACAGGGATCTGGCTACACCTTC
cdr3_aa: CASIEQGSGYTF
clone_size: once
d_call: .
j_call: TRBJ1-2
v_call: TRBV6-5

cdr3_nt: TGCGCCAGCAGTCGACTTGAAGCGGGGGCCGTACCCACCGGGGAGCTGTTTTTT
cdr3_aa: CASSRLEAGAVPTGELFF
clone_size: .
d_call: TRBD2
j_call: TRBJ2-2
v_call: TRBV4-1

cdr3_nt: TGTGCCAGCAGCGTAGATCACAGGGGGCCTGGAAACACCATATATTTT
cdr3_aa: CASSVDHRGPGNTIYF
clone_size: .
d_call: TRBD1
j_call: TRBJ1-3
v_call: TRBV9

cdr3_nt: TGCGCCAGCAGTCAATTACCGGACAGGGACTTCGGAAAACTGTTTTTT
cdr3_aa: CASSQLPDRDFGKLFF
clone_size: .
d_call: TRBD1
j_call: TRBJ1-4
v_call: TRBV23-1

cdr3_nt: TGTGCCAGCAGTTTAGTGGAGGGCGCTGAAGCTTTCTTT
cdr3_aa: CASSLVEGAEAFF
clone_size: .
d_call: .
j_call: TRBJ1-1
v_call: TRBV12-3/TRBV12-4

cdr3_nt: TGTGCCAGCAGCTTAGGCCAGAGCGCGAACACCGGGGAGCTGTTTTTT
cdr3_aa: CASSLGQSANTGELFF
clone_size: .
d_call: .
j_call: TRBJ2-2
v_call: TRBV7-2

cdr3_nt: TGTGCCAGCAGTCCCCCACGACAGGGGTGGTTACGTTTTGATGAAAAACTGTTTTTT
cdr3_aa: CASSPPRQGWLRFDEKLFF
clone_size: .
d_call: TRBD1
j_call: TRBJ1-4
v_call: TRBV28

cdr3_nt: TGTGCCAGCAGCTTAGTGCTCAGGGATGGCTACACCTTC
cdr3_aa: CASSLVLRDGYTF
clone_size: .
d_call: .
j_call: TRBJ1-2
v_call: TRBV7-9

cdr3_nt: TGCGCCAGCAGCTTGGCCAACAGGGACGATGAGCAGTTCTTC
cdr3_aa: CASSLANRDDEQFF
clone_size: .
d_call: .
j_call: TRBJ2-1
v_call: TRBV5-1

cdr3_nt: TGTGCCAGCAGCCCCACCGGACTACTGGGTGGCTACACCTTC
cdr3_aa: CASSPTGLLGGYTF
clone_size: .
d_call: .
j_call: TRBJ1-2
v_call: TRBV4-2

cdr3_nt: TGTGCCAGCAGCTTAGAAGGAGCGGGGCAAGAGACCCAGTACTTC
cdr3_aa: CASSLEGAGQETQYF
clone_size: .
d_call: TRBD2
j_call: TRBJ2-5
v_call: TRBV7-2

cdr3_nt: TGTGCCAGCAGTGCCGTCGAGGGGGCTTCCTATGGCTACACCTTC
cdr3_aa: CASSAVEGASYGYTF
clone_size: .
d_call: TRBD1
j_call: TRBJ1-2
v_call: TRBV6-4

cdr3_nt: TGCGCCAGCAGACCCGGGCCTAGCGGGGCCCCCTACAATGAGCAGTTCTTC
cdr3_aa: CASRPGPSGAPYNEQFF
clone_size: once
d_call: TRBD2
j_call: TRBJ2-1
v_call: TRBV5-1

cdr3_nt: TGTGCCAGCAGTTCCCATTCGGAGAACTATGGCTACACCTTC
cdr3_aa: CASSSHSENYGYTF
clone_size: .
d_call: .
j_call: TRBJ1-2
v_call: TRBV6-5

cdr3_nt: TGTGCCAGCAGTTTAGGGGCGGAGCTGTTTTTT
cdr3_aa: CASSLGAELFF
clone_size: .
d_call: .
j_call: TRBJ2-2
v_call: TRBV27

cdr3_nt: TGCGCCAGCACCGAGCGGGGGGCGAAAAACATTCAGTACTTC
cdr3_aa: CASTERGAKNIQYF
clone_size: once
d_call: TRBD2
j_call: TRBJ2-4
v_call: TRBV10-2

cdr3_nt: TGTGCCAGCAGGTCCTATGGTGGCTACACCTTC
cdr3_aa: CASRSYGGYTF
clone_size: .
d_call: .
j_call: TRBJ1-2
v_call: TRBV5-6

cdr3_nt: TGTGCCAGCAGCTTAGTTGGAGACAGTAACTATGGCTACACCTTC
cdr3_aa: CASSLVGDSNYGYTF
clone_size: .
d_call: .
j_call: TRBJ1-2
v_call: TRBV7-9